Listed here are 32 T cell receptor beta chains from one sample, sequenced in a study of CD8 T cells in ankylosing spondylitis. TCRdb itself ran the 5' RACE reads through MiXCR, one entry per CDR3 protein. This table has 200,000 to 300,000 distinct CDR3 sequences, 30% to 40% appearing once. The source material was blood, either unsorted or a sorted T cell fraction (not recorded which). The receptors shown here come from a male donor with ankylosing spondylitis or in good health (not recorded which).

This clonotype was detected ten times or more. This chain joins TRBV18 and TRBJ2-1; tentative D call: TRBD1 (5 bases). The germline gives CDR1 KGHSH, CDR2 LQKENI. The CDR3 totals 14 residues. Trimming shortened V by 3 bases and J by 7 bases, and 13 bases separated the two germline ends. This chain's CDR3 is CASSPSAGMNEQFF. In DNA form, the CDR3 reads TGTGCCAGCTCACCGTCCGCAGGGATGAATGAGCAGTTCTTC. Filled out from reference TRBV18 and TRBJ2-1, the complete variable domain reads NAGVMQNPRHLVRRRGQEARLRCSPMKGHSHVYWYRQLPEEGLKFMVYLQKENIIDESGMPKERFSAEFPKEGPSILRIQQVVRGDSAAYFCASSPSAGMNEQFFGPGTRLTVL.

In this sample, this clonotype turned up many times. The chain combines TRBV11-2 with TRBJ2-1, with 9 bases that match TRBD2. The CDR3 spans 16 residues. Trimming at V came to 5 bases and at J to 4 bases, leaving 9 bases not matched to a gene. From germline, CDR1 is SGHAT and CDR2 FQNNGV. Here the CDR3 reads CASSPFGLAGYNEQFF. For the CDR3, the DNA is TGTGCCAGCAGCCCCTTCGGGCTAGCGGGGTACAATGAGCAGTTCTTC.

The gene calls are TRBV6-5 and TRBJ1-2; 7 bases fit TRBD1. Looked up from germline, CDR1 is MNHEY and CDR2 is SVGAGI. Trimming cost V 3 bases and J 7 bases; bases outside gene matches: 8. The CDR3 length is 14 residues. The CDR3 region is CASSYGGGYSGYTF. The CDR3 nucleotides read TGTGCCAGCAGTTATGGAGGGGGCTATTCTGGCTACACCTTC.

The CDR3 sequence is CAIERNWGSYEQYF. For the CDR3, the DNA is TGTGCCATCGAACGAAATTGGGGCTCCTACGAGCAGTACTTC. The gene calls are TRBV27 and TRBJ2-7, with D hard to call. The CDR3 loop spans 14 amino acids. V gave up 10 bases and J gave up 0 bases, with 16 bases separating them. CDR1 is MNHEY, CDR2 SMNVEV, per germline (reference sequence).

This clonotype was seen more than once but under ten times. This chain uses TRBV7-8 with TRBJ2-2; 9 bases are shared with TRBD2. V shed 4 bases and J 0 bases; nucleotides not matched to a gene: 9. The CDR3 totals 18 residues. Germline V gene lookup returns CDR1 SGHVS and CDR2 FQNEAQ. The CDR3 spells CASSSRLAGDANTGELFF. Written as DNA, the CDR3 is TGTGCCAGCAGCTCCCGGTTAGCGGGGGACGCGAACACCGGGGAGCTGTTTTTT. The whole variable domain, filled in from reference TRBV7-8 and TRBJ2-2, reads GAGVSQSPRYKVAKRGQDVALRCDPISGHVSLFWYQQALGQGPEFLTYFQNEAQLDKSGLPSDRFFAERPEGSVSTLKIQRTQQEDSAVYLCASSSRLAGDANTGELFFGEGSRLTVL.

This clonotype was counted between two and nine times. The V call is TRBV10-3, the J call TRBJ2-1, with 7 bases that match TRBD1. V was clipped by 0 bases and J by 7 bases; unmatched bases: 6. This CDR3 is 15 amino acids long. Germline-derived CDR1 and CDR2 are ENHRY and SYGVKD. CDR3 region: CAISESGATGNEQFF. CDR3 bases: TGTGCCATCAGTGAGTCCGGGGCGACAGGGAATGAGCAGTTCTTC.

The chain couples TRBV18 to TRBJ2-2, with D perhaps assigned TRBD1 or TRBD2 (5 bases each). Trimming cost V 5 bases and J 4 bases, with 14 bases left between them. CDR1 is KGHSH and CDR2 is LQKENI in the germline V gene. This CDR3 is 15 amino acids long. CDR3 DNA: TGTGCCAGCTCAAGGGACCTAACAGGCACCGGGGAGCTGTTTTTT. Protein product: CASSRDLTGTGELFF.

V is TRBV18 and J is TRBJ2-1; D remains unclear. The CDR3 extends over 11 amino acids. Germline V gene data show CDR1 as KGHSH and CDR2 as LQKENI. Between the trimmed V and J ends, which lost 3 bases and 10 bases, there was a span of 7 bases. CDR3 coding DNA: TGTGCCAGCTCACCCGGACGGGAGCAGTTCTTC. Protein product: CASSPGREQFF.

The chain is built from TRBV6-5 and TRBJ2-3; 16 positions agree with TRBD2. Trimming cost V 4 bases and J 7 bases; bases outside gene matches: 5. This CDR3 contains 16 residues. Germline values: CDR1 MNHEY, CDR2 SVGAGI. The DNA for the CDR3 is TGTGCCAGCAGTTCGTCGGGACTAGCGGGGGGGAATACGCAGTATTTT. Residues: CASSSSGLAGGNTQYF.

As concerns this clonotype: At one end the junction does not follow the germline gene, possibly because of a read error. The gene calls are TRBV7-2 and TRBJ2-1, with 11 bases lining up with TRBD2. Germline V gene sequence: CDR1 SGHTA, CDR2 FQGNSA. CDR3 length equals 13 residues. The CDR3 nucleotides are TGTGCCAGCAGCTTTAGCGTGGGACTAGCGGCGCTGTTC. This encodes CASSFSVGLAALF. Full variable domain (remainder filled in from reference TRBV7-2 and TRBJ2-1): GAGVSQSPSNKVTEKGKDVELRCDPISGHTALYWYRQSLGQGLEFLIYFQGNSAPDKSGLPSDRFSAERTGGSVSTLTIQRTQQEDSAVYLCASSFSVGLAALFGPGTRLTVL.

The V and J genes are TRBV20-1 and TRBJ2-7; D possibly corresponds to TRBD2 (6 bases). CDR1 and CDR2 (germline): DFQATT, SNEGSKA (reference sequence). With 3 bases removed from V and 6 bases from J, the gap between germline ends came to 15 bases. The CDR3 contains 13 residues. CDR3 DNA sequence: TGCAGTGCTAGGGGGGACTTTGAGGGCGAGCAGTACTTC. Residues: CSARGDFEGEQYF.

V usage is TRBV27 and J usage is TRBJ1-1, with a possible D match to TRBD1 (6 bases). The CDR3 loop spans 18 amino acids. Trimming stripped 6 bases from V and 0 bases from J, with 23 bases between. Per germline, CDR1 MNHEY and CDR2 SMNVEV (reference sequence). CDR3 in DNA: TGTGCCAGCAGCCGCCAACAGCCAGGGGATTGGGTGAACACTGAAGCTTTCTTT. This encodes CASSRQQPGDWVNTEAFF.

This clonotype was seen a few times. V gene TRBV6-5 combines with J gene TRBJ1-1; the D is unclear. Trimming took 2 bases from V and 7 from J, leaving 11 bases between them. This CDR3 comprises 13 residues. Germline V gene sequence: CDR1 MNHEY, CDR2 SVGAGI. CDR3 DNA: TGTGCCAGCAGTTACGGCCGGACGGGTGAAGCTTTCTTT. This translates into CASSYGRTGEAFF.

The genes are TRBV29-1 and TRBJ2-5; TRBD2 aligns across 11 bases. This CDR3 contains 14 residues. The V gene's germline CDR1 is SQVTM and CDR2 ANQGSEA. Trimming removed 5 bases from V and 5 bases from J; junction bases left unmatched: 7. The CDR3, as DNA: TGCAGCGTTTTTAGCGGGGGGGCCCGTGAGACCCAGTACTTC. Translated: CSVFSGGARETQYF.

In its sample, this clonotype was seen a few times. V and J are TRBV5-6 and TRBJ2-7; D might be TRBD1 (5 bases). CDR1 is SGHDT and CDR2 is YYEEEE in the germline V gene. The germline V and J ends were trimmed by 0 bases and 4 bases, with 17 bases remaining between them. The CDR3 contains 16 residues. CDR3 DNA: TGTGCCAGCAGCTTGGGGGTGGGGCAACGGGCATACGAGCAGTACTTC. Residues: CASSLGVGQRAYEQYF.

This clonotype was observed a few times. The chain combines TRBV12-3 or TRBV12-4 with TRBJ1-1; D is possibly TRBD1 (5 bases). This CDR3 comprises 11 residues. Trimming took 10 bases from V and 3 from J, leaving 9 bases between them. The CDR3 coding sequence is TGTGCCATCAGGGAGTACACTGAAGCTTTCTTT. It translates to CAIREYTEAFF.

This clonotype was seen more than once but under ten times. The gene calls are TRBV20-1 and TRBJ2-1; 8 bases fit TRBD2. The CDR3 is made up of 16 amino acids. Germline trimming cut 5 bases from V and 4 bases from J; bases unmatched to any gene: 13. Germline V gives CDR1 DFQATT, CDR2 SNEGSKA (reference sequence). The CDR3 DNA is TGCAGTGCTGCGGGCGGGCGGGGGGCGTTATACAATGAGCAGTTCTTC. This translates into CSAAGGRGALYNEQFF.

The gene calls are TRBV24-1 and TRBJ2-3; D remains ambiguous. Trimming took 2 bases from V and 2 from J, leaving 10 bases between them. This CDR3 region has 15 residues. Germline CDR1 reads KGHDR; CDR2 reads SFDVKD. CDR3 loop: CATSDSRHSTDTQYF. The CDR3, as DNA: TGTGCCACCAGTGATTCTCGGCACTCCACAGATACGCAGTATTTT.

As DNA, the CDR3 is TGTGCCAGCACTATGGCGGGGAGCCGGTCGACCCAGTACTTC. Translated: CASTMAGSRSTQYF. The V call is TRBV12-3 or TRBV12-4, the J call TRBJ2-5, with D possibly matching TRBD2 (6 bases). Trimming cost V 7 bases and J 7 bases, with 19 bases left between them. The CDR3 is made up of 14 amino acids.

The chain carries TRBV5-5 and TRBJ2-3; the D gene could be TRBD1 or TRBD2 (5 bases each). From germline, CDR1 is SGHKS and CDR2 YYEKEE (reference sequence). The CDR3 covers 15 residues. V lost 4 bases to trimming and J lost 3 bases, with 15 bases between them. The DNA of the CDR3 is TGTGCCAGCAGCACGGGACCGCTAAATACAGATACGCAGTATTTT. Translating it yields CASSTGPLNTDTQYF.

This clonotype was seen more than once but under ten times. This rearrangement joins TRBV12-3 or TRBV12-4 to TRBJ2-5; D not certain. The CDR3 contains 13 residues. Trimming took 6 bases from V and 0 from J, leaving 8 bases between them. This CDR3 is CASSHPYQETQYF. DNA of the CDR3: TGTGCCAGCAGCCACCCGTACCAAGAGACCCAGTACTTC.

This clonotype was seen a few times. The chain couples TRBV6-5 to TRBJ2-1; tentatively, D is TRBD1 or TRBD2 (5 bases each). With 2 bases removed from V and 3 bases from J, the gap between germline ends came to 8 bases. The CDR3 extends over 14 amino acids. CDR1 and CDR2 from the germline V gene are MNHEY and SVGAGI. CDR3 loop: CASSYEGSYNEQFF. The CDR3 DNA is TGTGCCAGCAGTTACGAGGGGAGCTACAATGAGCAGTTCTTC.

Many counts were recorded for this clonotype. The chain couples TRBV5-4 to TRBJ1-5, with D unresolved. Germline loops: CDR1 SGHNT, CDR2 YYREEE (reference sequence). This CDR3 has 19 residues. Trimming stripped 1 base from V and 1 base from J, with 21 bases between. As DNA, the CDR3 is TGTGCCAGCAGCTTGCATGGTGAGAGGGTGGTGCGGAGCAATCAGCCCCAGCATTTT. Its protein product is CASSLHGERVVRSNQPQHF. The whole variable domain, filled in from reference TRBV5-4 and TRBJ1-5, reads ETGVTQSPTHLIKTRGQQVTLRCSSQSGHNTVSWYQQALGQGPQFIFQYYREEENGRGNFPPRFSGLQFPNYSSELNVNALELDDSALYLCASSLHGERVVRSNQPQHFGDGTRLSIL.

The chain recombines TRBV6-1 with TRBJ2-7, with 10 nucleotides matching TRBD2. CDR3 length: 13 residues. The germline gives CDR1 MNHNS, CDR2 SASEGT. The ends lost 8 bases at V and 7 bases at J; junction bases unmatched: 8. The CDR3 reads CASQSGGAREQYF. The CDR3 coding sequence is TGTGCCAGCCAGAGCGGGGGGGCTCGTGAGCAGTACTTC.

The chain links TRBV20-1 to TRBJ2-3, with 11 bases that match TRBD2. The V gene's germline CDR1 is DFQATT and CDR2 SNEGSKA (reference sequence). The CDR3 contains 17 residues. Trimming removed 3 bases from V and 0 bases from J; junction bases left unmatched: 8. This CDR3 reads CSARDRLAGPSTDTQYF. For the CDR3, the DNA is TGCAGTGCTAGGGACCGACTAGCGGGGCCAAGCACAGATACGCAGTATTTT.

The CDR3 DNA sequence: TGTGCCAGCAGCTTAGGGCCGGACGCAACTAATGAAAAACTGTTTTTT. Translation: CASSLGPDATNEKLFF. The genes are TRBV7-9 and TRBJ1-4; D unresolved. The CDR3 contains 16 residues. Trimming pared 1 base from V and 0 bases from J, leaving 9 bases between. The germline CDR1 and CDR2 sequences are SEHNR and FQNEAQ (reference sequence).

This clonotype was detected a few times. This chain uses TRBV5-1 with TRBJ1-2; 8 bases line up with TRBD1. This CDR3 comprises 16 residues. J gave up 4 bases and V 3 bases, and 11 bases lay outside the gene matches. Germline V lookup: CDR1 SGHRS, CDR2 YFSETQ. As DNA, the CDR3 is TGCGCCAGCAGCTCCACTACCGGGACAGGCGCCTATGGCTACACCTTC. Translated, it gives CASSSTTGTGAYGYTF. Full variable domain (remainder filled in from reference TRBV5-1 and TRBJ1-2): KAGVTQTPRYLIKTRGQQVTLSCSPISGHRSVSWYQQTPGQGLQFLFEYFSETQRNKGNFPGRFSGRQFSNSRSEMNVSTLELGDSALYLCASSSTTGTGAYGYTFGSGTRLTVV.

The table lists this clonotype with a few counts. J is TRBJ2-1 and V is TRBV27; D remains unclear. The CDR3 extends over 13 amino acids. V lost 4 bases to trimming and J lost 5 bases, with 9 bases between them. The germline gives CDR1 MNHEY, CDR2 SMNVEV (reference sequence). CDR3 sequence (DNA): TGTGCCAGCAGTTGGGCCGAGAACAATGAGCAGTTCTTC. This encodes CASSWAENNEQFF.

This clonotype was observed once. One end of the junction fails to match germline, which may point to a read error. The chain is built from TRBV9 and TRBJ1-5; unclear D gene. The CDR3 has 15 residues. Germline V CDR1 and CDR2: SGDLS, YYNGEE. DNA of the CDR3: TGTGCCAGCAGCGTAGTATCCACCGGCAAGCAGCCCCAGCATTTT. Its translation is CASSVVSTGKQPQHF.

The genes are TRBV20-1 and TRBJ1-2, with no clear D. V was cut by 5 bases and J by 3 bases, with 10 bases left in between. The CDR3 runs 12 residues. Germline CDR1 and CDR2: DFQATT and SNEGSKA (reference sequence). This CDR3 reads CSASEYDYGYTF. The CDR3 DNA reads TGCAGTGCTTCGGAGTATGACTATGGCTACACCTTC.

This rearrangement joins TRBV27 to TRBJ1-4; D unclear. In germline, CDR1 is MNHEY, CDR2 SMNVEV (reference sequence). Trimming shortened V by 6 bases and J by 0 bases, and 5 bases separated the two germline ends. The CDR3 has 13 amino acids. The CDR3, as DNA: TGTGCCAGCAGGGACGCAACTAATGAAAAACTGTTTTTT. Encoded protein: CASRDATNEKLFF.

The V gene is TRBV20-1, the J gene TRBJ2-7, with D possibly matching TRBD1 (5 bases). V was shortened by 0 bases and J by 2 bases, with 11 bases between the two germline ends. CDR1 and CDR2 from the germline V gene are DFQATT and SNEGSKA (reference sequence). The CDR3 is made up of 14 amino acids. CDR3 DNA: TGCAGTGCTAGAGATGTGGACACCGCCTACGAGCAGTACTTC. Amino acids: CSARDVDTAYEQYF.